A selection of T cell receptor beta chains follows, all from one sample in a study of cytomegalovirus exposure and HLA in healthy donors. Sequencing used immunoSEQ multiplex PCR; TCRdb keeps in-frame clones, though not all of them. Counted here are under 130,000 clones, approximately 70% occurring once; the ten biggest clones make up around 4%. Sequences were obtained from PBMCs. The receptors come from a man aged 25 to 40 in good health and CMV-seropositive. The CDR3 runs from the conserved cysteine through the conserved F or W. A D gene is named only where the DNA matches it firmly. Size is stated for part of the rows, as once, few or many counts, or as a class when the clone is expanded.

TRBV5-5,-,-,TRBJ2-7,TGTGCCAGCGGCGAGAGGGGACAATACGAGCAGTACTTC,CASGERGQYEQYF
TRBV10-2,few,TRBD2,TRBJ2-7,TGCGCCACCAGCGGTAGCGGGGGAAGGGAGCAGTACTTC,CATSGSGGREQYF
TRBV7-8,-,-,TRBJ1-2,TGTGCCAGCAGCTCCACAGGGCTCTATGGCTACACCTTC,CASSSTGLYGYTF
TRBV5-6,-,-,TRBJ2-3,TGTGCCAGCAGCTTGATTAGCGAAGCAGATACGCAGTATTTT,CASSLISEADTQYF
TRBV15,-,-,TRBJ2-7,TGTGCCACCAGTCAACTGGGGGGCGGGGGCTTCTCCTACGAGCAGTACTTC,CATSQLGGGGFSYEQYF
TRBV5-4,-,-,TRBJ2-1,TGTGCCAGCAGCTTGGAGTTTGGGGGGTACAATGAGCAGTTCTTC,CASSLEFGGYNEQFF
TRBV6-1,-,TRBD1,TRBJ1-5,TGTGCCAGCAGTGATTGGGCAGGGGGCTCTAATCAGCCCCAGCATTTT,CASSDWAGGSNQPQHF
TRBV5-1,-,TRBD2,TRBJ2-1,TGCGCCAGCAGCGCCCGCCTTTTCGCGGGGGTTGACAATGAGCAGTTCTTC,CASSARLFAGVDNEQFF
TRBV2,-,-,TRBJ2-6,TGTGCCAGCAGTGAGAGCGCGAACGTCCTGACTTTC,CASSESANVLTF
TRBV9,-,TRBD2,TRBJ2-3,TGTGCCAGCAGCGCCTGGGGTAGCGGGAGCACAGATACGCAGTATTTT,CASSAWGSGSTDTQYF
TRBV2,-,-,TRBJ2-1,TGTGCCAGCAGTCCCAGGGCCTTCTCCTACAATGAGCAGTTCTTC,CASSPRAFSYNEQFF
TRBV5-1,-,TRBD1,TRBJ2-2,TGCGCCAGCAGCTGGGACAGCCACTCCACCGGGGAGCTGTTTTTT,CASSWDSHSTGELFF
TRBV2,few,-,TRBJ1-6,TGTGCCAGCGGGTCCCAGGGACTTGTCAATTCACCCCTCCACTTT,CASGSQGLVNSPLHF